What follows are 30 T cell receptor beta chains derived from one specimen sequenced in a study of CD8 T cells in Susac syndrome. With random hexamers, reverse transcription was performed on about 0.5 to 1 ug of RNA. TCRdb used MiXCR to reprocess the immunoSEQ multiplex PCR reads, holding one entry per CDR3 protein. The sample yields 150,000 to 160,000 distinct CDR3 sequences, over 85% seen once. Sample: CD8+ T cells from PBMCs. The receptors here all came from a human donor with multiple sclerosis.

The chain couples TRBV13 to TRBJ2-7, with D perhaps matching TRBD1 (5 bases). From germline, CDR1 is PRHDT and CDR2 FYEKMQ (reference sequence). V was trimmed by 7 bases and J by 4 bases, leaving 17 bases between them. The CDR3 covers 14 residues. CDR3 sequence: CASTERGGDYEQYF. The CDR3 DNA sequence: TGTGCCAGCACCGAAAGGGGCGGTGATTACGAGCAGTACTTC.

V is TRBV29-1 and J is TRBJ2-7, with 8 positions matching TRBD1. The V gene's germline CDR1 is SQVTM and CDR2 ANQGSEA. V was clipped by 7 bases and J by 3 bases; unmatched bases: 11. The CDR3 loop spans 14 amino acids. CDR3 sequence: CSASTGGEGYEQYF. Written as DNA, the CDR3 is TGCAGCGCAAGCACAGGGGGAGAAGGCTACGAGCAGTACTTC.

The CDR3 DNA follows: TGCGCCAGCAGCTTGGACATTGTGAAGGAGAAGTACTTC. Protein: CASSLDIVKEKYF. The V and J genes are TRBV5-1 and TRBJ2-7; no reliable D call. Germline CDR1 reads SGHRS; CDR2 reads YFSETQ. The CDR3 loop spans 13 amino acids. The ends were cut back, 0 bases at V and 11 bases at J, with 15 bases in the middle.

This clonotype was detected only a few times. CDR3 DNA sequence: TGCAGCGTTGAAGTGACTCCTTGGGATGGCTACACCTTC. This gives the protein CSVEVTPWDGYTF. This chain uses TRBV29-1 with TRBJ1-2, with D uncertain. Germline-derived CDR1 and CDR2 are SQVTM and ANQGSEA. Trimming stripped 1 base from V and 6 bases from J, with 12 bases between. CDR3 length equals 13 residues.

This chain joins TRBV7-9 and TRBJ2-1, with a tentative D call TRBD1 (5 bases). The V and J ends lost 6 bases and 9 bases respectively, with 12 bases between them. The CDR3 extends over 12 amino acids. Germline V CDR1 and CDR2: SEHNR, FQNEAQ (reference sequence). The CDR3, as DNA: TGTGCCAGCAGTCCAGGGTCTAGTGAGCAGTTCTTC. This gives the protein CASSPGSSEQFF.

In DNA form, the CDR3 reads TGTGCCAGCAGCGTAGTCTCTAGCGGGGGGGCCGGAGAGACCCAGTACTTC. The encoded protein is CASSVVSSGGAGETQYF. The rearrangement joins TRBV9 to TRBJ2-5; 12 nucleotides align to TRBD2. Germline loops: CDR1 SGDLS, CDR2 YYNGEE. The CDR3 sequence is 17 residues long. Unmatched junction bases numbered 7, after V lost 0 bases and J lost 4 bases.

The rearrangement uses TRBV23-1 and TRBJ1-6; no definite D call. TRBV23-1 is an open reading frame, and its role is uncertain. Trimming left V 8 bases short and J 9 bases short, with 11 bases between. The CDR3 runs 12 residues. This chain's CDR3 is CASGPPSSPLHF. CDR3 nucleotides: TGCGCCAGCGGGCCGCCAAGTTCACCCCTCCACTTT.

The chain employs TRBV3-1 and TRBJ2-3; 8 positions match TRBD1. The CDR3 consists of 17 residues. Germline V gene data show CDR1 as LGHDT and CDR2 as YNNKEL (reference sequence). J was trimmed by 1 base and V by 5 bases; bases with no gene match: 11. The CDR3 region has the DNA TGTGCCAGCAGCTCACAATCTCCGGGACAGGGCACAGATACGCAGTATTTT. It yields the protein CASSSQSPGQGTDTQYF.

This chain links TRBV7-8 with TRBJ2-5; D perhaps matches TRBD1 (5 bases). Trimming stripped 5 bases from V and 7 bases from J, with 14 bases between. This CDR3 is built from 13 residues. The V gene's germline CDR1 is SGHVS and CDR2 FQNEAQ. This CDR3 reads CASSDGQLGTQYF. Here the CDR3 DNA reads TGTGCCAGCAGCGACGGACAACTCGGGACCCAGTACTTC.

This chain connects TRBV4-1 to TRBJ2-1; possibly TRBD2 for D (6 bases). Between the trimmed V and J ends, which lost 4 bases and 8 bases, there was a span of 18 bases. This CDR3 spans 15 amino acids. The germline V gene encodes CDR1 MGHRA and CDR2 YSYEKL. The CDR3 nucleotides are TGCGCCAGCAGCCCAGAGGCGCCGGGGGTTGATGAGCAGTTCTTC. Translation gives CASSPEAPGVDEQFF.

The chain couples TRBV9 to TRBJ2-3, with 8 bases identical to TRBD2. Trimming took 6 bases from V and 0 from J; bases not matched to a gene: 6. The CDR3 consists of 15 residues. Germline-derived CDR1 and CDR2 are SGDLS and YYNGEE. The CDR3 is CASTRSGVSTDTQYF. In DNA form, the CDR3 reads TGTGCCAGCACCCGTAGCGGGGTTAGCACAGATACGCAGTATTTT.

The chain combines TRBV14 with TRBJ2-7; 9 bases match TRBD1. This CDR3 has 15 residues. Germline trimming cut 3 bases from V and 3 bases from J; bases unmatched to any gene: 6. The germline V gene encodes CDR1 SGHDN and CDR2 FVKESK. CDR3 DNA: TGTGCCAGCAGCCAGGCCGGGACAGGGTTCTACGAGCAGTACTTC. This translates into CASSQAGTGFYEQYF.

The CDR3 DNA is TGTGCCAGCAGCGTAGAGGGGGATAGAGTATCACCCCTCCACTTT. It encodes CASSVEGDRVSPLHF. This chain joins TRBV9 and TRBJ1-6; D might be TRBD1 (6 bases). Trimming left V 0 bases short and J 10 bases short, with 14 bases between. The length of the CDR3 is 15 residues. The germline CDR1 and CDR2 sequences are SGDLS and YYNGEE.

In nucleotides, the CDR3 is TGTGCCAGCAGCTTAATAGGTTCTGGCTACACCTTC. Protein sequence: CASSLIGSGYTF. The V and J genes are TRBV13 and TRBJ1-2, with D unclear. Looked up from germline, CDR1 is PRHDT and CDR2 is FYEKMQ (reference sequence). This CDR3 region has 12 residues. Trimming pared 2 bases from V and 7 bases from J, leaving 8 bases between.

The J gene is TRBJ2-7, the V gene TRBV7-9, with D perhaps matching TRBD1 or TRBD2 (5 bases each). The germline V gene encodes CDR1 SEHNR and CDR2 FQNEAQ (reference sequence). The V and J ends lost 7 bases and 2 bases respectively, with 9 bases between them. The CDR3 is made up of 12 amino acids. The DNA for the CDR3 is TGTGCCAGCACCGGGACCCCCTACGAGCAGTACTTC. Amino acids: CASTGTPYEQYF.

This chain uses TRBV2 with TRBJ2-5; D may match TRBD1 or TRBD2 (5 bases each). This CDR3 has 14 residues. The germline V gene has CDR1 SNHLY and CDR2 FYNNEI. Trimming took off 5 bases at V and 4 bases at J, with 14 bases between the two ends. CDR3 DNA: TGTGCCAGCAGTTACCGGGACCCCCGAGAGACCCAGTACTTC. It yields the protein CASSYRDPRETQYF.

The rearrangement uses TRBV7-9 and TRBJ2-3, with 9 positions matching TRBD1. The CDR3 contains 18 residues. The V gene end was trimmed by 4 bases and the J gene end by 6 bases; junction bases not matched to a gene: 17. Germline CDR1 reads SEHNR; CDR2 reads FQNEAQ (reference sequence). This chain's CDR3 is CASSSRDRVPLGLDTQYF. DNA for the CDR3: TGTGCCAGCAGCTCCCGGGACAGGGTTCCCCTCGGCCTGGATACGCAGTATTTT.

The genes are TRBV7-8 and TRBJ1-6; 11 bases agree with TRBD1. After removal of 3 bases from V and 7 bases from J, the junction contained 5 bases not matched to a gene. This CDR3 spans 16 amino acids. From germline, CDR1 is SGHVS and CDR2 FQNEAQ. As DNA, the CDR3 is TGTGCCAGCAGCTTGGGGGACAGGGGGAAAAATTCACCCCTCCACTTT. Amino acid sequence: CASSLGDRGKNSPLHF. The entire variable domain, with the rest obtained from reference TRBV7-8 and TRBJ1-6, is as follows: GAGVSQSPRYKVAKRGQDVALRCDPISGHVSLFWYQQALGQGPEFLTYFQNEAQLDKSGLPSDRFFAERPEGSVSTLKIQRTQQEDSAVYLCASSLGDRGKNSPLHFGNGTRLTVT.

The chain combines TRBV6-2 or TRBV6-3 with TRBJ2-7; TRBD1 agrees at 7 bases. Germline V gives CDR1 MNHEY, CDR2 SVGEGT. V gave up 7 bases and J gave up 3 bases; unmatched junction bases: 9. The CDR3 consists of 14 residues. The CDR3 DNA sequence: TGTGCCAGCACCCACTCCTACAGGGGCTACGAGCAGTACTTC. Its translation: CASTHSYRGYEQYF.

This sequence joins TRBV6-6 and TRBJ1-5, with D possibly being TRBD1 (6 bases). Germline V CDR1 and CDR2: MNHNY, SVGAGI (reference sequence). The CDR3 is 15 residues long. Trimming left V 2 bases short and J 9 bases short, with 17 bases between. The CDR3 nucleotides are TGTGCCAGCAGTTACGGTACAGGGCCGGGACGGCCCCAGCATTTT. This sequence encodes CASSYGTGPGRPQHF.

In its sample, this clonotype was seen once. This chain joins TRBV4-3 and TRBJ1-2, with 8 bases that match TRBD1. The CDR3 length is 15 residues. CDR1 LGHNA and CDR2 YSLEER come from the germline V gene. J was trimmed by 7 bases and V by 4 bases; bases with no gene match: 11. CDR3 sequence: CASSPRGRKISGYTF. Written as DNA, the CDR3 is TGCGCCAGCAGCCCCAGGGGGCGCAAGATAAGTGGCTACACCTTC.

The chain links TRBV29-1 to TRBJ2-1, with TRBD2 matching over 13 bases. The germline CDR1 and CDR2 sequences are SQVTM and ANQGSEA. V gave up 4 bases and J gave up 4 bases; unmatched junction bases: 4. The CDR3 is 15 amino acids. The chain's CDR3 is CSVAGLAGEYNEQFF. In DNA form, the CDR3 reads TGCAGCGTTGCTGGACTAGCGGGGGAGTACAATGAGCAGTTCTTC.

The CDR3 reads CASSSGQGANYGYTF. For the CDR3, the DNA is TGTGCCAGCAGCTCGGGCCAGGGGGCAAACTATGGCTACACCTTC. The chain links TRBV7-9 to TRBJ1-2; 8 bases fit TRBD1. The CDR3 has 15 residues. J lost 2 bases, V lost 4 bases, and 6 bases had no gene match. CDR1 is SEHNR, CDR2 FQNEAQ, per germline (reference sequence).

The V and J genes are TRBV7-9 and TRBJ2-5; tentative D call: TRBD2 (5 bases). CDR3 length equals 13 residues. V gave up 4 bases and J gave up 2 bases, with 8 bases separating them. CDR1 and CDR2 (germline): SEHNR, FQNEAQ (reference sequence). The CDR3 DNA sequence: TGTGCCAGCAGCTCCAGCGGACAAGAGACCCAGTACTTC. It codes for CASSSSGQETQYF.

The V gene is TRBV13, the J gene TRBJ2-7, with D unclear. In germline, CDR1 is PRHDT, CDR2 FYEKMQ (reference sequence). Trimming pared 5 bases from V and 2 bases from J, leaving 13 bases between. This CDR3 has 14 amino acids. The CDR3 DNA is TGTGCCAGCAGCGCCCGGACGGCTACCTACGAGCAGTACTTC. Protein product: CASSARTATYEQYF.

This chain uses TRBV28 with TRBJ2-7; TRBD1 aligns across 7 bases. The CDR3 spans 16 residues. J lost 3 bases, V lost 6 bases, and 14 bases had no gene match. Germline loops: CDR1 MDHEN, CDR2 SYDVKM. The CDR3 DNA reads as TGTGCCAGCAGCCTGGCACGACAGGGTCTGGGCTACGAGCAGTACTTC. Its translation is CASSLARQGLGYEQYF.

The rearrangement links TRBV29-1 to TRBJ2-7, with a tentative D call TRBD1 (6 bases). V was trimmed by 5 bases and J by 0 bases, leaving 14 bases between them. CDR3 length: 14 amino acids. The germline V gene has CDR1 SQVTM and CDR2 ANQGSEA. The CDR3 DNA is TGCAGCGTTACCAGGGGTAAAAGCTCCTACGAGCAGTACTTC. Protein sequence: CSVTRGKSSYEQYF.

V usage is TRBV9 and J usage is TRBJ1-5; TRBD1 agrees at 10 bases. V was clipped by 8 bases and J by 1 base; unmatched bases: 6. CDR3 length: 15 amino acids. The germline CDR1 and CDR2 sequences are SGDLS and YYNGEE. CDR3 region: CASSAGQGSNQPQHF. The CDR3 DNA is TGTGCCAGTAGTGCGGGACAGGGGAGCAATCAGCCCCAGCATTTT.

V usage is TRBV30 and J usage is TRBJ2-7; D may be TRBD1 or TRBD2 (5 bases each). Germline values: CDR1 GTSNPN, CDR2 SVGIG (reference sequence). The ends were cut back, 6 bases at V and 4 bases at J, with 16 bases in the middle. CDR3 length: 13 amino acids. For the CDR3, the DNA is TGTGCCTGTCGAGCGAGGGGTCATTACGAGCAGTACTTC. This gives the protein CACRARGHYEQYF.

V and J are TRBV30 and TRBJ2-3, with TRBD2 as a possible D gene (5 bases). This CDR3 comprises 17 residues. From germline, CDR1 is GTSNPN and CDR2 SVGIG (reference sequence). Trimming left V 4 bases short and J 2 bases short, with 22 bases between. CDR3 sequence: CAWMGWLSGSNTDTQYF. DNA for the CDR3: TGTGCCTGGATGGGGTGGCTCAGCGGTTCCAACACAGATACGCAGTATTTT.